This entry concerns a single T cell receptor beta chain. Its antigen is unidentified. It was RNA transcripts that yielded the amplified TCR beta CDR3 regions. Researchers ran a first-round RT-PCR on the TCR CDR3 using the HTBI primer set. Via MiXCR, TCRdb re-called the multiplex PCR reads, giving one row per CDR3 protein. The table shows around 760,000 distinct CDR3 sequences, with roughly 32% occurring only once. These data come from a study of T cells in Graves' hyperthyroidism and ophthalmopathy. Study summary: Any treatment followed the collection of peripheral blood at initial diagnosis. Whole-study findings and limits: Among thyroid clonotypes expanded above 0.001, most also appeared in blood. Ophthalmopathy could be told apart from stable hyperthyroidism with a 13 V-J model.

Diagnoses rested on clinical symptoms, serum thyroxine and TRAb, thyroid ultrasound and orbital computed tomography. The sequencing sample was made of blood. This TCR derives from a woman aged 40 to 50 with Graves' hyperthyroidism.

The chain's CDR3 is CASSSRAGGGPGANVLTF. CDR3 DNA: TGTGCCAGCAGCTCCAGAGCGGGGGGAGGCCCTGGGGCCAACGTCCTGACTTTC. The rearrangement joins TRBV7-3 to TRBJ2-6, with 9 nucleotides matching TRBD2. The CDR3 has 18 amino acids. V was pared by 4 bases and J by 2 bases, with 9 bases of the junction left unmatched. Germline V gives CDR1 SGHTA, CDR2 FQGTGA.